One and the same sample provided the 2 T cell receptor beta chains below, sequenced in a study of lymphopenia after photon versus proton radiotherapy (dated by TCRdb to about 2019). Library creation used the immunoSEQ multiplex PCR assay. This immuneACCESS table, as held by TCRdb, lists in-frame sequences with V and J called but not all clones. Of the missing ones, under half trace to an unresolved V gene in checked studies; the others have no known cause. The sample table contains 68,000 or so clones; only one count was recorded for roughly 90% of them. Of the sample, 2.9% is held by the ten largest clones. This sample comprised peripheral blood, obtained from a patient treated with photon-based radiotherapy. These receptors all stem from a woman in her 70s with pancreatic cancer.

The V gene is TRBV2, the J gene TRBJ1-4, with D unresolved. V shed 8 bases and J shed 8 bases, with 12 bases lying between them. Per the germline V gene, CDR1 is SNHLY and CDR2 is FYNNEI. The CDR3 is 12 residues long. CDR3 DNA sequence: TGTGCCAGCGGCGGGAGAAGGGAAAAACTGTTTTTT. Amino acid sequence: CASGGRREKLFF.

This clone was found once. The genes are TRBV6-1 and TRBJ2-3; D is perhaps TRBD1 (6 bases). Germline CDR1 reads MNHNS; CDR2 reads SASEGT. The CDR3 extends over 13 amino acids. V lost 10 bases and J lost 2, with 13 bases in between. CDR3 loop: CATGDLFTDTQYF. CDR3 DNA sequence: TGTGCCACAGGGGACCTTTTCACAGATACGCAGTATTTT.